In this sample, the clone carrying this T cell receptor (beta chain) is medium-sized. Its target is not known. The sample comes from a study of immune heterogeneity within non-small cell lung tumors. Study results and limitations: High-frequency clones unique to single sites coexisted with identical dominant CDR3 beta clonotypes that recurred across tumor sites within a patient. Local T-cell clonality was recorded as moderately but significantly correlated with local tumor mutational burden, with R around 0.34.

A first 10-cycle multiplex round used 32 V-gene and 13 J-gene primers on TCR beta CDR3. TCRdb called the multiplex PCR reads again in MiXCR, with one record for every CDR3 protein. Among 9,500 to 13,000 distinct CDR3 sequences, around 30% were seen once, and the ten largest hold 21%. Genomic DNA extracted from bulk tumor tissue served as template. A total of 600 ng was used per sample. Doctors removed several biopsies from each primary tumor during surgery, keeping them far apart. Patients with untreated, newly diagnosed non-small cell lung cancer underwent curative surgery. V lost 1 base and J lost 14; bases outside the gene matches: 20. Per germline, CDR1 GTSNPN and CDR2 SVGIG (reference sequence). CDR3 length: 16 amino acids.

The V and J genes are TRBV30 and TRBJ2-3, with 8 nucleotides matching TRBD1. The material sequenced was lung tumor tissue. This clonotype originated in a woman aged 45-59 years with non-small cell lung cancer. The CDR3, as DNA: TGTGCCTGGAGTGCCCTTACCGGGACAGGTCCGGGGCTGTGGTATTTT. Protein sequence: CAWSALTGTGPGLWYF. The full variable domain, completed using reference TRBV30 and TRBJ2-3, is SQTIHQWPATLVQPVGSPLSLECTVEGTSNPNLYWYRQAAGRGLQLLFYSVGIGQISSEVPQNLSASRPQDRQFILSSKKLLLSDSGFYLCAWSALTGTGPGLWYFGPGTRLTVL.